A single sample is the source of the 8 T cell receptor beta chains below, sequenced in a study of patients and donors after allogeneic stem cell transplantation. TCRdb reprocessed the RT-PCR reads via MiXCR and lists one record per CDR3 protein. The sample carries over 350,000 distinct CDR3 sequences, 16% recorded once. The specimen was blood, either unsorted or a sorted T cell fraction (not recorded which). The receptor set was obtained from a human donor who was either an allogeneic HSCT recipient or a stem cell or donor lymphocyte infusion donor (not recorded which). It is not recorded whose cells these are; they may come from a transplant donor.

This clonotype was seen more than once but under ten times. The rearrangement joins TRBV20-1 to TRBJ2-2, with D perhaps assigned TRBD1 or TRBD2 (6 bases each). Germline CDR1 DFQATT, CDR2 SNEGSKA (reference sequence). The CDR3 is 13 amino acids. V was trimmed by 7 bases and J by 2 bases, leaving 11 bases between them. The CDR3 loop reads CSVGGPNTGELFF. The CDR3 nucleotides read TGCAGTGTAGGGGGGCCAAACACCGGGGAGCTGTTTTTT.

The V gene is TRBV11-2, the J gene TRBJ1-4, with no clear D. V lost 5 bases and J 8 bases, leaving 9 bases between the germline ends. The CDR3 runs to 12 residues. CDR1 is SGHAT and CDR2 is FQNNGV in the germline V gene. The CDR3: CASSRGGEKLFF. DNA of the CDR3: TGTGCCAGCAGCCGGGGTGGGGAAAAACTGTTTTTT.

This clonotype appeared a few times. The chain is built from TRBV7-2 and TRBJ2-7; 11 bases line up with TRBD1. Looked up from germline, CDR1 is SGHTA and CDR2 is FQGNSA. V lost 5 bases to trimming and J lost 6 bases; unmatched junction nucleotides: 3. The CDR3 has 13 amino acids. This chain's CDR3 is CASSRDRGGEQYF. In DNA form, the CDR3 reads TGTGCCAGCAGCCGGGACAGGGGGGGCGAGCAGTACTTC.

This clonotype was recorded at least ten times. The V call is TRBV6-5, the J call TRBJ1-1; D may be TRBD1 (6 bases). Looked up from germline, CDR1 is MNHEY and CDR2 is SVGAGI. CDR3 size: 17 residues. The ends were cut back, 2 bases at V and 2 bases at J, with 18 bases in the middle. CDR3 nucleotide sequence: TGTGCCAGCAGTTACGCGGTGGGGGCGCGGGGAAACACTGAAGCTTTCTTT. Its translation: CASSYAVGARGNTEAFF.

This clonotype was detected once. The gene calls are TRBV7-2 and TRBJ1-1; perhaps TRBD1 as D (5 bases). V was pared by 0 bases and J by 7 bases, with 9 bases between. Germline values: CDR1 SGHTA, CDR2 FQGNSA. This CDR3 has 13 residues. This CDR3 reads CASSLAGVIEAFF. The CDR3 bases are TGTGCCAGCAGCTTAGCGGGGGTAATTGAAGCTTTCTTT.

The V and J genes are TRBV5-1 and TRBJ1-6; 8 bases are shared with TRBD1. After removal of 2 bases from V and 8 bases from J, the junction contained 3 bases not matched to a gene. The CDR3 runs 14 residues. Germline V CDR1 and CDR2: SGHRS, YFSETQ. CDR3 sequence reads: CASSFGQGDSPLHF. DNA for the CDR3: TGCGCCAGCAGCTTCGGACAGGGAGATTCACCCCTCCACTTT.

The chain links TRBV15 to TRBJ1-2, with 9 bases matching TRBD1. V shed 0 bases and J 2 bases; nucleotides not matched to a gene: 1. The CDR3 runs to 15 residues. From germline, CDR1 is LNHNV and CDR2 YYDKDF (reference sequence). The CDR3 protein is CATSRDTGGNYGYTF. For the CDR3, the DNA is TGTGCCACCAGCAGAGATACAGGGGGCAACTATGGCTACACCTTC.

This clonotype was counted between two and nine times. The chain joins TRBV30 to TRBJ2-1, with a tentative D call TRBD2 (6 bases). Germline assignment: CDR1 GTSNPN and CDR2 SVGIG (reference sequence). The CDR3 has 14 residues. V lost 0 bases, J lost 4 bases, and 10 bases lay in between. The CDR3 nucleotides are TGTGCCTGGAGTGTAGCTAGCGCTTACAATGAGCAGTTCTTC. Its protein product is CAWSVASAYNEQFF.